This TCR beta chain is drawn from a study of control samples from healthy donors and cancer patients. Assay used: immunoSEQ multiplex PCR; TCRdb lists only in-frame clones, some missing. The sample carries approximately 84,000 clones, roughly four fifths recorded once. The V and J ends lost 1 base and 5 bases respectively, with 9 bases between them. This CDR3 spans 14 amino acids. The germline CDR1 and CDR2 sequences are SGHTA and FQGNSA. The chain has TRBV7-2 and TRBJ1-5; D ambiguous. The sample taken for sequencing was blood. The source is a woman aged 55-69 years in good health. CDR3: CASSLGYRDQPQHF. The CDR3 nucleotides read TGTGCCAGCAGCTTAGGGTATCGGGATCAGCCCCAGCATTTT.